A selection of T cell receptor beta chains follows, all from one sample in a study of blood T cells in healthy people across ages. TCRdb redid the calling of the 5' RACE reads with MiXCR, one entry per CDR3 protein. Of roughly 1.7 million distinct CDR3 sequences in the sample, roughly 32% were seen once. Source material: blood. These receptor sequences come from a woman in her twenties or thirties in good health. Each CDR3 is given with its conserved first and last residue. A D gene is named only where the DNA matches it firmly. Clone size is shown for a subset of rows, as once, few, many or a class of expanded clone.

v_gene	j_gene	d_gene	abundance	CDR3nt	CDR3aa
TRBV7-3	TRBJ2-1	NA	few	TGTGCCAGCAGCTTCGAGGGGGGGTCGCACAATGAGCAGTTCTTC	CASSFEGGSHNEQFF
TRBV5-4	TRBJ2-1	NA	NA	TGTGCCAGCAGCTCATCCCAGGGAGGCCTAGCTGAGCAGTTCTTC	CASSSSQGGLAEQFF
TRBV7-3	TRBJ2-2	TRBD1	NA	TGTGCCAGCAGCTCCGTCAGGGGGCTTACCGGGGAGCTGTTTTTT	CASSSVRGLTGELFF
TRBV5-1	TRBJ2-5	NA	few	TGCGCCAGCAGCTTGGTCCTGCGTCGAGAGACCCAGTACTTC	CASSLVLRRETQYF
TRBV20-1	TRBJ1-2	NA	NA	TGCAGTGCCGAGACCCTCCCGGGCTATGGCTACACCTTC	CSAETLPGYGYTF
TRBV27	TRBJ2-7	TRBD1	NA	TGTGCCAGCAGCCACCTCCTGGCAGGGGGCCATAACTACGAGCAGTACTTC	CASSHLLAGGHNYEQYF
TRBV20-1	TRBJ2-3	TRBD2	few	TGCAGTGCCGAGTTTGGGACTAGTCTTACAGATACGCAGTATTTT	CSAEFGTSLTDTQYF
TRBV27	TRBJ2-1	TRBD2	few	TGTGCCAGCAGTGAATCCGGGACTAGCGGATTCAATGAGCAGTTCTTC	CASSESGTSGFNEQFF
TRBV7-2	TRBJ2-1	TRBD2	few	TGTGCCAGCAGCTTAGCCGGACTAGTTGAGCAGTTCTTC	CASSLAGLVEQFF
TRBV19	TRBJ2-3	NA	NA	TGTGCCAGTAGTAGCAGGGCGAGGAAGGATACGCAGTATTTT	CASSSRARKDTQYF
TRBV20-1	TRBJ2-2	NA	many	TGCAGTGCTTCAGGGACCGGGGAGCTGTTTTTT	CSASGTGELFF
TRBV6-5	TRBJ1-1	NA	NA	TGTGCCAGCAGTTACCGTGCGATGTACACTGAAGCTTTCTTT	CASSYRAMYTEAFF
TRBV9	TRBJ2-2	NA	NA	TGTGCCAGCAGCGTAGGAGGGGCCGCGAACACCGGGGAGCTGTTTTTT	CASSVGGAANTGELFF
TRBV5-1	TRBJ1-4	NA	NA	TGCGCCAGCCATTTGGGGGGATCGACAGCTGGTGAAAAACTGTTTTTT	CASHLGGSTAGEKLFF
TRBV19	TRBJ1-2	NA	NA	TGTGCCAGTAGGACCGGACCCGGCTACACCTTC	CASRTGPGYTF
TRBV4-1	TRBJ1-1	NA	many	TGCGCCAGCAGCCAAGAGACTTACACTGAAGCTTTCTTT	CASSQETYTEAFF
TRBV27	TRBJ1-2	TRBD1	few	TGTGCCAGCAGTTTAAACTCGGGACAGGGGTCCGGCTACACCTTC	CASSLNSGQGSGYTF
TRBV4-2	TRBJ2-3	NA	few	TGTGCCAGCAGCCAAAGCGGGCCCGGCACAGGTACGCAGTATTTT	CASSQSGPGTGTQYF
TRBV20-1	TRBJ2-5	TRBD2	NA	TGCAGTGCTAGTGAACTAGCGGGAGCTCGCGAGACCCAGTACTTC	CSASELAGARETQYF
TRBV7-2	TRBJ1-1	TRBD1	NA	TGTGCCAGCAGCTTACAGGAAACAGGGACAGCAAACACTGAAGCTTTCTTT	CASSLQETGTANTEAFF
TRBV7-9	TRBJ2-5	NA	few	TGTGCCAGCAGCTTAGTAGGGACCCTTGAGACCCAGTACTTC	CASSLVGTLETQYF
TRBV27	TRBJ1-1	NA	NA	TGTGCCAGCAGTCTCAGACCGGGACGCATGAACACTGAAGCTTTCTTT	CASSLRPGRMNTEAFF
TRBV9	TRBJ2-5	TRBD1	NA	TGTGCCAGCACCGAGGGACAGGGATATCTGGAGACCCAGTACTTC	CASTEGQGYLETQYF